The entry below gives a single T cell receptor beta chain sequence along with its context. No antigen is known for it. Then a second PCR, running about 6 to 12 cycles, was carried out with a sample-barcoded 5' primer and a J-beta primer mix. A single record per CDR3 protein comes from TCRdb applying MiXCR to the 5' RACE reads. The table has approximately 1,700,000 distinct CDR3 sequences, around 42% seen once. This record belongs to a study of blood T cells in healthy people across ages. On the study more broadly: Template switching recovered approximately one barcoded beta molecule for every two T cells.

The germline CDR1 and CDR2 sequences are MNHNS and SASEGT. The CDR3 is 13 amino acids. The V end was cut by 2 bases, the J end by 7 bases, with 12 bases between. Whole-study findings and limits: Changes in expanded clonotypes were possibly confounded, as the CMV status of donors was unknown. When set beside aged donors, long-lived donors presented more naive CD4+ cells and higher diversity.

The donors, aged about 6 to 100, were healthy Caucasians from Russia. The J gene is TRBJ2-7, the V gene TRBV6-1, with unresolved D. Sample: blood. This clonotype was obtained from a human donor in good health. CDR3 nucleotide sequence: TGTGCCAGCAGTGAAACCCGACTGGGTGAGCAGTACTTC. Protein: CASSETRLGEQYF.